This is a list of T cell receptor beta chains from one sample in a study of breast tumors, draining lymph nodes, adjacent tissues. TCRdb called the multiplex PCR reads again in MiXCR, with one record for every CDR3 protein. The data show 50,000 to 65,000 distinct CDR3 sequences, with roughly 41% seen just once and more than 9% held by the top ten. Input material: breast tumor tissue. These receptor sequences come from a female donor with breast cancer. Some clones in this sample may be carry-over from other donors' samples. Each CDR3 is given with its conserved first and last residue. The D gene is left open where the match is weak. Only some rows state a clone size, as once, few, many or a class for expanded clones.

V,D,J,size,CDR3,DNA
TRBV7-2,.,TRBJ2-3,.,CASSFGMDRTDTRHF,TGTGCCAGCAGCTTTGGCATGGACCGCACAGATACGCGGCATTTT
TRBV7-2,TRBD1,TRBJ2-7,many,CASSLAWVPGQGNEQYF,TGTGCCAGCAGCTTAGCGTGGGTCCCGGGACAGGGGAACGAGCAGTACTTC
TRBV6-2/TRBV6-3,.,TRBJ2-2,many,CASSRDTGELFF,TGTGCCAGCAGCCGGGACACCGGGGAGCTGTTTTTT
TRBV28,.,TRBJ2-7,few,CACSGPEGSNEQYF,TGTGCCTGCAGCGGCCCGGAAGGGTCCAACGAGCAGTACTTC
TRBV29-1,.,TRBJ2-5,.,CSAGKTGTQETQYF,TGCAGCGCCGGGAAAACCGGGACTCAAGAGACCCAGTACTTC
TRBV12-3/TRBV12-4,TRBD1,TRBJ2-2,few,CASSSQGARGTGELFF,TGTGCCAGCAGTTCACAGGGGGCGCGGGGCACCGGGGAGCTGTTTTTT
TRBV11-2,TRBD1,TRBJ1-5,.,CASRLQGGRVRHF,TGTGCCAGCAGATTACAGGGGGGGCGGGTGCGGCATTTT
TRBV6-1,TRBD2,TRBJ2-7,many,CASSEALLAGVIEQYF,TGTGCCAGCAGTGAAGCGCTTTTAGCGGGAGTAATCGAGCAGTACTTC
TRBV2,TRBD1,TRBJ1-6,.,CASSDGTGGTPLHF,TGTGCCAGCAGTGACGGGACAGGGGGAACACCCCTCCACTTT
TRBV7-9,.,TRBJ1-3,many,CASSLDRVGNTIYF,TGTGCCAGCAGCTTAGACAGGGTTGGAAACACCATATATTTT
TRBV7-8,.,TRBJ2-3,many,CASSLGDLGFTDTQYF,TGTGCCAGCAGCTTAGGTGATTTGGGCTTCACAGATACGCAGTATTTT
TRBV11-2,.,TRBJ2-5,.,CASSLDGGVETQYF,TGTGCCAGCAGCTTAGACGGGGGAGTGGAGACCCAGTACTTC
TRBV11-2,TRBD1,TRBJ2-7,.,CASSLGGQGGYEQYF,TGTGCCAGCAGCTTAGGAGGACAGGGGGGATACGAGCAGTACTTC
TRBV5-1,.,TRBJ2-7,.,CASSLEGGSEQYF,TGCGCCAGCAGCTTAGAGGGGGGAAGCGAGCAGTACTTC
TRBV10-3,.,TRBJ1-2,.,CAISERAEANYGYTF,TGTGCCATCAGTGAGCGGGCAGAAGCTAACTATGGCTACACCTTC
TRBV6-2/TRBV6-3,.,TRBJ2-1,few,CASSKYSSLGDEQFF,TGTGCCAGCAGTAAGTACTCGTCCCTAGGGGATGAGCAGTTCTTC
TRBV6-2/TRBV6-3,.,TRBJ2-7,many,CASSYFTSSSYEQYF,TGTGCCAGCAGTTACTTCACTTCGAGCTCCTACGAGCAGTACTTC
TRBV24-1,TRBD1,TRBJ2-1,many,CATSDSRTGINEQFF,TGTGCCACCAGTGACTCACGGACAGGGATCAATGAGCAGTTCTTC
TRBV19,TRBD2,TRBJ2-7,.,CASTPLAGSKEQYF,TGTGCCAGTACTCCGCTAGCGGGCTCTAAGGAGCAGTACTTC
TRBV24-1,.,TRBJ2-2,.,CATSSRRVNTGELFF,TGTGCCACCAGTAGTCGCAGGGTGAACACCGGGGAGCTGTTTTTT